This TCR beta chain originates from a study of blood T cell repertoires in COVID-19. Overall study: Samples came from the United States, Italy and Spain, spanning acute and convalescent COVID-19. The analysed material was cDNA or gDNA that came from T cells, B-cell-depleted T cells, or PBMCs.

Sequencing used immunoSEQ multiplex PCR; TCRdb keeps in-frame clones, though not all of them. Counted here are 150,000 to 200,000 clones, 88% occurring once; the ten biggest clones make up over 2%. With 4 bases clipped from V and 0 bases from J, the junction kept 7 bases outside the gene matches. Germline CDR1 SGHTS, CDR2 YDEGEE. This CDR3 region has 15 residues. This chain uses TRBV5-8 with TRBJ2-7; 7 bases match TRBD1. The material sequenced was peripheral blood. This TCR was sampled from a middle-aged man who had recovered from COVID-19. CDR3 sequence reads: CASSQGQLVSYEQYF. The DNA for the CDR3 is TGTGCCAGCAGCCAGGGACAGTTGGTCTCCTACGAGCAGTACTTC.